This T cell receptor (beta chain) was sequenced for a study of T cell responses to AZD1222 COVID-19 vaccine. General observations from the study: Nearly half of spike-specific TCRs reportedly go after variant regions that carry no mutations. In all cases, repertoires were sampled only after the peak T cell response. After two AZD1222 doses, spike-specific TCR breadth and depth rose versus day 0.

Data came from immunoSEQ multiplex PCR; TCRdb stores just in-frame clones and leaves some out. Seen here are about 110,000 clones, 70% to 90% observed once, and the top ten hold 7.7%. With respect to this clone: Its antigen is still unknown.

The V end lost 3 bases, the J end lost 5 bases, and 4 bases lay between the germline ends. Germline CDR1 and CDR2: LNHDA and SQIVND (reference sequence). The length of the CDR3 is 12 residues. This rearrangement joins TRBV19 to TRBJ2-2; D unclear. This receptor was taken from an adult in good health. Sample: peripheral blood, taken on day 0 of AZD1222 vaccination. This CDR3 reads CASSMATGELFF. CDR3 nucleotides: TGTGCCAGTAGTATGGCGACCGGGGAGCTGTTTTTT.